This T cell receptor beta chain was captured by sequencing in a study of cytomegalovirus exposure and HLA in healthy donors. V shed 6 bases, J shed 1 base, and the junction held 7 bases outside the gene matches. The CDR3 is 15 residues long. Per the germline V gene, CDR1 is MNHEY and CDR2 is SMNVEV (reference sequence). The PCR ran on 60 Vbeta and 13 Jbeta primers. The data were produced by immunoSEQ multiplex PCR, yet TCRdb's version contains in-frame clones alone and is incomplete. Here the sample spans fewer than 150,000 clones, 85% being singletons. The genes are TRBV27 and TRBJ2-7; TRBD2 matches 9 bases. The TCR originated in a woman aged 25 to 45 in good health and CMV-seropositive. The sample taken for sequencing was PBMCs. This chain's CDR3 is CASSRAAGGSYEQYF. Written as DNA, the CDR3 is TGTGCCAGCAGCCGGGCAGCGGGAGGATCCTACGAGCAGTACTTC.